This is a list of T cell receptor beta chains from one sample in a study of control samples from healthy donors and cancer patients. Generated by immunoSEQ multiplex PCR, the TCRdb table keeps only in-frame clones and is missing some. The sample carries 70,000 to 95,000 clones, roughly nine tenths recorded once. Source material: blood. The source of these receptors is a woman between 25 and 40 years old in good health. Each CDR3 is given without its conserved first and last residue. The order of the fields is J gene, CDR3 length, V gene, CDR3 protein.

TRBJ2-1 | 15 | TRBV5-1 | ASSLGALPSSYNEQF
TRBJ1-1 | 11 | TRBV30 | AWNVYRYTEAF
TRBJ2-1 | 15 | TRBV2 | ASSELSGRQAANEQF
TRBJ1-5 | 12 | TRBV10-1 | AMTGTGNIQPQH
TRBJ2-3 | 12 | TRBV6-6 | ASSLWGSTDTQY
TRBJ2-1 | 15 | TRBV19 | ASSIVAGGPNGDEQF
TRBJ2-5 | 13 | TRBV2 | ASSERRGGLETQY
TRBJ1-4 | 13 | TRBV10-1 | ASSPSRGTGEKLF
TRBJ1-1 | 13 | TRBV28 | ASRQQQGAWTEAF
TRBJ2-2 | 14 | TRBV9 | ASSLIAGGSTGELF
TRBJ2-5 | 16 | TRBV19 | ASSNRAPGLAAQETQY
TRBJ1-2 | 13 | TRBV6-5 | ASIGQGGGYYGYT
TRBJ1-5 | 13 | TRBV30 | AWSEQGGPNQPQH
TRBJ1-2 | 13 | TRBV5-1 | ASSGGQGFHYGYT
TRBJ1-4 | 11 | TRBV6-5 | ASSTTATGNLF
TRBJ1-3 | 14 | TRBV29-1 | SVSSSGSHSGNTIY
TRBJ1-2 | 12 | TRBV18 | ASSPRQGEGGYT
TRBJ2-2 | 12 | TRBV6-2/TRBV6-3 | ASSLTRPTGELF
TRBJ2-7 | 11 | TRBV5-5 | ASSSSLGSQQY
TRBJ2-1 | 14 | TRBV7-2 | ASSLFSGGAYNEQF
TRBJ2-3 | 12 | TRBV7-3 | ASSLEPSIDTQY
TRBJ2-1 | 11 | TRBV9 | ASSVGDYNEQF
TRBJ2-7 | 9 | TRBV19 | ASSRNYEQY
TRBJ1-2 | 12 | TRBV4-1 | ASSPGGANYGYT
TRBJ2-7 | 12 | TRBV2 | ARAGLAGSYEQY
TRBJ1-4 | 14 | TRBV5-1 | ASSPRFDVAGEKLF
TRBJ1-2 | 11 | TRBV3-1/TRBV3-2 | ASSYPGGYGYT
TRBJ1-1 | 12 | TRBV25-1 | ASSEQGMNTEAF
TRBJ2-5 | 12 | TRBV18 | ASSPAGGRETQY
TRBJ1-5 | 12 | TRBV28 | ASSLRGFDQPQH
TRBJ1-5 | 11 | TRBV7-8 | ASSYTRGQPQH
TRBJ1-4 | 11 | TRBV2 | ASRVAGNEKLF
TRBJ1-5 | 12 | TRBV20-1 | SASRQNSNQPQH
TRBJ2-7 | 12 | TRBV18 | ASSPTKSAYEQY
TRBJ2-7 | 13 | TRBV14 | ASSLSGTSWGEQY